This entry features one TCR beta chain sequence. Its antigen remains unknown. Its ends do not fully match the called genes, so a read error is possible. The entry originates in a study of blood T cells in healthy people across ages. Study-wide background: Template switching retrieved approximately one barcoded beta molecule for each two T cells.

General study findings and limits: Not knowing donor CMV status may have confounded expanded clonotype changes.

Primers used in a second PCR of about 6 to 11 cycles were a sample-barcoded 5' primer and a J-beta primer mix. TCRdb itself ran the 5' RACE reads through MiXCR, one entry per CDR3 protein. The table shows around 280,000 distinct CDR3 sequences, with around 29% occurring only once. This sequence was found in a woman aged 70 to 79 in good health. Sequencing was done on a sample of blood.

In DNA, the CDR3 is TGCAGCGTTGTCCCTACGGCAGGGGGATCAACTAACGAAAAACTGTTTTTT. Protein product: CSVVPTAGGSTNEKLFF. The chain uses TRBV29-1 and TRBJ1-4, with TRBD1 identical over 7 bases. Per the germline V gene, CDR1 is SQVTM and CDR2 is ANQGSEA. The CDR3 has 17 amino acids.